These T cell receptor beta chains were read from a single sample in a study of cytomegalovirus exposure and HLA in healthy donors. Sequencing was performed with immunoSEQ multiplex PCR; in TCRdb, only in-frame clones are kept and a portion is missing. Of roughly 200,000 clones listed, approximately 86% are singletons. The sample consisted of PBMCs. The receptors stem from a man aged 25 to 40 in good health and CMV-seropositive. The CDR3 runs from the conserved cysteine through the conserved F or W. A D gene is named only where the DNA matches it firmly. Some rows have no size entry. The others give once, few or many, or a class for an expanded clone.

>TRBD2|TRBJ2-1|NA|TRBV2
CASNRLADLNEQFF
TGTGCCAGCAATCGACTAGCGGACCTCAATGAGCAGTTCTTC
>TRBD2|TRBJ2-1|NA|TRBV9
CASSVAGTSTLGGNEQFF
TGTGCCAGCAGCGTAGCTGGGACTAGCACCCTCGGGGGCAATGAGCAGTTCTTC
>TRBD2|TRBJ2-7|NA|TRBV6-1
CASSDGGASGRSYEQYF
TGTGCCAGCAGTGATGGCGGGGCTAGCGGGCGATCCTACGAGCAGTACTTC
>NA|TRBJ2-7|NA|TRBV7-2
CASSLWAGNEQYF
TGTGCCAGCAGCTTATGGGCGGGGAACGAGCAGTACTTC
>NA|TRBJ2-7|NA|TRBV4-1
CASSQDPGTRGGQYF
TGCGCCAGCAGCCAAGATCCCGGGACAAGGGGAGGGCAGTACTTC
>TRBD1|TRBJ2-3|NA|TRBV7-2
CASSLDRGHSTDTQYF
TGTGCCAGCAGCTTAGACAGGGGGCATTCTACAGATACGCAGTATTTT
>TRBD1|TRBJ1-1|NA|TRBV5-6
CASSLLGQVSTEAFF
TGTGCCAGCAGCTTGTTAGGACAGGTGAGCACTGAAGCTTTCTTT
>NA|TRBJ1-2|NA|TRBV11-1
CASSPDIYYGYTF
TGTGCCAGCAGCCCGGACATTTACTATGGCTACACCTTC
>TRBD2|TRBJ2-1|NA|TRBV4-1
CASSQGLSGGKGNEQFF
TGCGCCAGCAGCCAAGGACTTAGCGGGGGGAAAGGGAATGAGCAGTTCTTC
>NA|TRBJ2-5|NA|TRBV11-3
CASSSARQHQETQYF
TGTGCCAGCAGCTCCGCGCGACAGCACCAAGAGACCCAGTACTTC
>NA|TRBJ1-1|NA|TRBV5-1
CASSLLGHTEAFF
TGCGCCAGCAGCTTATTGGGGCACACTGAAGCTTTCTTT
>NA|TRBJ1-1|medium-sized|TRBV20-1
CSARDRAEAFF
TGCAGTGCTAGAGACCGGGCCGAAGCTTTCTTT
>NA|TRBJ2-7|NA|TRBV15
CATSRVRGNSYEQYF
TGTGCCACCAGCAGAGTAAGAGGGAACTCCTACGAGCAGTACTTC
>NA|TRBJ2-2|NA|TRBV7-8
CASSLTRGRANTGELFF
TGTGCCAGCAGCCTGACGAGGGGCAGGGCGAACACCGGGGAGCTGTTTTTT
>NA|TRBJ1-6|NA|TRBV27
CASTTLPGAGNSPLHF
TGTGCCAGCACCACACTGCCAGGGGCAGGGAATTCACCCCTCCACTTT
>TRBD2|TRBJ2-1|NA|TRBV7-9
CASSAKGLAGWEQFF
TGTGCCAGCAGCGCGAAGGGACTAGCGGGTTGGGAGCAGTTCTTC
>NA|TRBJ2-2|NA|TRBV6-1
CASGGGTINTGELFF
TGTGCCAGCGGAGGAGGGACGATAAACACCGGGGAGCTGTTTTTT
>TRBD2|TRBJ2-3|NA|TRBV7-2
CASSFSGGAADTQYF
TGTGCCAGCAGCTTTAGCGGGGGGGCGGCAGATACGCAGTATTTT
>NA|TRBJ2-2|NA|TRBV6-5
CASRRQDTGELFF
TGTGCCAGCAGACGACAGGACACCGGGGAGCTGTTTTTT
>NA|TRBJ2-7|NA|TRBV6-5
CASRSMGSDEQYF
TGTGCCAGCAGGTCCATGGGGTCGGACGAGCAGTACTTC
>NA|TRBJ2-4|NA|TRBV5-4
CASTSRLRMGAKNIQYF
TGTGCCAGCACCTCACGGTTGCGGATGGGGGCCAAAAACATTCAGTACTTC
>NA|TRBJ2-7|NA|TRBV18
CASSPTRTVDEQYF
TGTGCCAGCTCACCAACGCGGACGGTGGACGAGCAGTACTTC
>NA|TRBJ1-5|once|TRBV15
CATSRGAEILNQPQHF
TGTGCCACCAGCAGAGGCGCCGAGATATTGAATCAGCCCCAGCATTTT
>NA|TRBJ1-2|NA|TRBV10-3
CAISESAGSRSYGYTF
TGTGCCATCAGTGAGTCGGCAGGGAGCCGTAGCTATGGCTACACCTTC
>TRBD2|TRBJ2-7|NA|TRBV29-1
CSVEGGDGLEQYF
TGCAGCGTTGAGGGGGGGGATGGGCTCGAGCAGTACTTC
>NA|TRBJ1-3|once|TRBV15
CATRTEYSGNTIYF
TGTGCCACCCGGACCGAATACTCTGGAAACACCATATATTTT
>NA|TRBJ1-2|NA|TRBV30
CAWSLVEVYGYTF
TGTGCCTGGAGCCTGGTCGAGGTCTATGGCTACACCTTC
>TRBD2|TRBJ2-1|many|TRBV9
CASTAGTSGGDEQFF
TGTGCCAGCACCGCCGGGACTAGCGGGGGGGATGAGCAGTTCTTC
>NA|TRBJ2-7|NA|TRBV9
CASSVGGNSPNEQYF
TGTGCCAGCAGCGTAGGGGGGAATTCCCCCAACGAGCAGTACTTC
>TRBD1|TRBJ2-7|NA|TRBV15
CATSRAAGGISYEQYF
TGTGCCACCAGCAGAGCGGCAGGGGGTATCTCCTACGAGCAGTACTTC
>NA|TRBJ2-6|NA|TRBV4-1
CAAGPNFYPPAGANVLTF
TGCGCCGCGGGTCCAAACTTCTATCCGCCGGCTGGGGCCAACGTCCTGACTTTC
>TRBD1|TRBJ2-6|large|TRBV4-3
CASSQEQGSGANVLTF
TGCGCCAGCAGCCAGGAACAGGGGTCTGGGGCCAACGTCCTGACTTTC
>TRBD1|TRBJ2-7|NA|TRBV5-1
CASSLPRTGGLYEQYF
TGCGCCAGCAGCTTACCCCGGACAGGGGGGCTGTACGAGCAGTACTTC
>TRBD2|TRBJ2-1|NA|TRBV7-2
CASSLVSGSSYNEQFF
TGTGCCAGCAGCTTAGTAAGCGGGAGCTCCTACAATGAGCAGTTCTTC
>NA|TRBJ2-1|NA|TRBV14
CASSEGLLYNEQFF
TGTGCCAGCAGCGAGGGACTTCTCTACAATGAGCAGTTCTTC
>NA|TRBJ2-5|many|TRBV6-1
CASTRVMEGETQYF
TGTGCCAGCACCAGAGTGATGGAAGGGGAGACCCAGTACTTC
>TRBD1|TRBJ2-7|NA|TRBV5-4
CASSPNRGYEQYF
TGTGCCAGCAGCCCCAACAGGGGTTACGAGCAGTACTTC
>NA|TRBJ2-5|NA|TRBV6-1
CASSEIDRQETQYF
TGTGCCAGCAGTGAAATCGACAGGCAAGAGACCCAGTACTTC
>TRBD2|TRBJ2-1|NA|TRBV5-1
CASRAGTSGYSYNEQFF
TGCGCCAGCAGGGCCGGGACTAGCGGGTACTCCTACAATGAGCAGTTCTTC
>NA|TRBJ1-5|NA|TRBV4-3
CASSQDRASNQPQHF
TGCGCCAGCAGCCAAGACCGGGCAAGCAATCAGCCCCAGCATTTT
>NA|TRBJ1-2|once|TRBV11-3
CASSLGPSNYGYTF
TGTGCCAGCAGCTTAGGCCCCTCGAACTATGGCTACACCTTC
>NA|TRBJ2-5|NA|TRBV5-4
CASSLGNRGGETQYF
TGTGCCAGCAGCTTGGGTAACAGGGGAGGGGAGACCCAGTACTTC
>NA|TRBJ2-6|NA|TRBV15
CATSRGVAGANVLTF
TGTGCCACCAGCAGAGGGGTGGCTGGGGCCAACGTCCTGACTTTC
>TRBD1|TRBJ1-1|NA|TRBV7-2
CASSAHRGGTEAFF
TGTGCCAGCAGCGCCCACAGGGGGGGAACTGAAGCTTTCTTT
>NA|TRBJ2-7|NA|TRBV11-2
CASSLIASTGTRAYEQYF
TGTGCCAGCAGCTTAATCGCGAGTACCGGGACGCGAGCCTACGAGCAGTACTTC
>NA|TRBJ2-2|NA|TRBV7-2
CASSLGLAFTGELFF
TGTGCCAGCAGCTTAGGGCTAGCCTTCACCGGGGAGCTGTTTTTT
>TRBD1|TRBJ1-2|NA|TRBV19
CASSSRDRGYGYTF
TGTGCCAGTAGTAGCAGGGACAGGGGCTATGGCTACACCTTC
>NA|TRBJ2-3|once|TRBV6-5
CASSSASRPTDTQYF
TGTGCCAGCAGTTCCGCTAGCAGACCTACAGATACGCAGTATTTT
>NA|TRBJ1-1|NA|TRBV15
CATSKRKDTEAFF
TGTGCCACCAGCAAACGAAAGGACACTGAAGCTTTCTTT
>TRBD1|TRBJ1-2|NA|TRBV11-2
CASSPRGLGGYTF
TGTGCCAGCAGCCCCAGGGGGCTGGGCGGCTACACCTTC
>TRBD2|TRBJ2-1|NA|TRBV4-1
CASSHRTSGSSEQFF
TGCGCCAGCAGCCACCGGACTAGCGGGAGTTCTGAGCAGTTCTTC
>NA|TRBJ1-2|NA|TRBV9
CASSAAAGVNYGYTF
TGTGCCAGCAGCGCTGCGGCAGGGGTTAACTATGGCTACACCTTC
>NA|TRBJ2-2|NA|TRBV14
CASSPLGSPEGELFF
TGTGCCAGCAGCCCTCTCGGCAGTCCGGAGGGGGAGCTGTTTTTT